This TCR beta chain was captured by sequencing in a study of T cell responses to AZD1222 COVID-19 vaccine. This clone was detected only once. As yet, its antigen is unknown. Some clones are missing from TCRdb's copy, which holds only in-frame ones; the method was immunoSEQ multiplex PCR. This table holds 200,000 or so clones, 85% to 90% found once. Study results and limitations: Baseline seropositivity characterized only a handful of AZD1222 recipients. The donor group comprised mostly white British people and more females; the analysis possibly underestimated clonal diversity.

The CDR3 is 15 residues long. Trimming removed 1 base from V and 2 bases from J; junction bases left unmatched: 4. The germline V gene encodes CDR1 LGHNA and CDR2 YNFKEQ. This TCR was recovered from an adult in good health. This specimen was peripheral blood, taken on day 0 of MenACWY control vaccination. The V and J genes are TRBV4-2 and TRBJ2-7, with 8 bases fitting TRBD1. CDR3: CASSQGGQGTYEQYF. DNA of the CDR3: TGTGCCAGCAGCCAAGGCGGACAGGGAACCTACGAGCAGTACTTC.